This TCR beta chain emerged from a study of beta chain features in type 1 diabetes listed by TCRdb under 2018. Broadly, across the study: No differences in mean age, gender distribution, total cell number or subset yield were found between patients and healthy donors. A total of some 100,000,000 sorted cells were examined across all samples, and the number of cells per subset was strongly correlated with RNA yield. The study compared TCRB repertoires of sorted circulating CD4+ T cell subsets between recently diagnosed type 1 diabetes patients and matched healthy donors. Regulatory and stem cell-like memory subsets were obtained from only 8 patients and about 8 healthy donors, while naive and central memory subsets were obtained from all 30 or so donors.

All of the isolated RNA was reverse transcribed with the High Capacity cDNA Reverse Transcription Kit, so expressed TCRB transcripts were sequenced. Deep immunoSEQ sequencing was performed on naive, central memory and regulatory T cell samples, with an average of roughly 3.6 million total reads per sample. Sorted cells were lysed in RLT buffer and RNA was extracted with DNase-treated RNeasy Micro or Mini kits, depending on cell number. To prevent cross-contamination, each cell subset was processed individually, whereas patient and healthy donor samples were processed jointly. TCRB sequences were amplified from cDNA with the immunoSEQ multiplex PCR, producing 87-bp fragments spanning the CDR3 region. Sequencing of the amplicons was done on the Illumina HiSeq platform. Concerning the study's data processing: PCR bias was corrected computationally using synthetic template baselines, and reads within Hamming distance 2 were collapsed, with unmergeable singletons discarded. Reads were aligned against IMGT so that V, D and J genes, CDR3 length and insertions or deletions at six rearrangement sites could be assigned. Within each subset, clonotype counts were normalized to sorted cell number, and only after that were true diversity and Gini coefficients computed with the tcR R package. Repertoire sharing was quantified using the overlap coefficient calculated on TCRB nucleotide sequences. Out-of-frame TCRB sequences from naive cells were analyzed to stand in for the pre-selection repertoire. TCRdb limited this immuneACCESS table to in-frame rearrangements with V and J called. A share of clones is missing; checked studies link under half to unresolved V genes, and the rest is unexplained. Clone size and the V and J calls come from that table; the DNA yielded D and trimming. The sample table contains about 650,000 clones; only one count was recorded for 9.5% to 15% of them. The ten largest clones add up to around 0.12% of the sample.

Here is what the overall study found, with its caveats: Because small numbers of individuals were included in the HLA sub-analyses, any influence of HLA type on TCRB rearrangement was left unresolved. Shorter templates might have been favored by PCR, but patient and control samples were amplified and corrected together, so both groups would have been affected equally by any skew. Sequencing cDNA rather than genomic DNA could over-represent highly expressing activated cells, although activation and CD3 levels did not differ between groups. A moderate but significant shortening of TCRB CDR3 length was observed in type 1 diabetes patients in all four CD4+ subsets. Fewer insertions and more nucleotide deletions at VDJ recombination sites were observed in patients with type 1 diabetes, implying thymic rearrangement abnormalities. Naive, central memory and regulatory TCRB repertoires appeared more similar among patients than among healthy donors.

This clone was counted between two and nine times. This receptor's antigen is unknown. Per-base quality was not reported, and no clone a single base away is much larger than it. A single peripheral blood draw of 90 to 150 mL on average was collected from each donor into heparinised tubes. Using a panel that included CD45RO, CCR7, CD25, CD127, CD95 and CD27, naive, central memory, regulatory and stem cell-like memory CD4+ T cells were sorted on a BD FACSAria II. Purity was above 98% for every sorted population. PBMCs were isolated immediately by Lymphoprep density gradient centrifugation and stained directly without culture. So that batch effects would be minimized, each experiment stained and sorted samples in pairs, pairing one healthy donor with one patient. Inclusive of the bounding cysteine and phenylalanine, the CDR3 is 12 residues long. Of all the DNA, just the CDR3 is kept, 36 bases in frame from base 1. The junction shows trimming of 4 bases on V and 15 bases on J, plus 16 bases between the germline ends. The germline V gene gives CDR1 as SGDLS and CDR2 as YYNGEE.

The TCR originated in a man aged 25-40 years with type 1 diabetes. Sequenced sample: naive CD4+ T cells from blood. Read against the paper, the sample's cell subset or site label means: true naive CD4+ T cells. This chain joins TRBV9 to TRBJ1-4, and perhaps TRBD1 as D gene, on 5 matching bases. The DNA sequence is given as TGTGCCAGCAGCCCCGGGGGGAGGATGGTGTTTTTT. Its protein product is CASSPGGRMVFF.